This TCR beta chain was sequenced in a study of human T cells and chemical hapten exposure. Across the whole study: How much TCR each sample yielded varied, mostly because pooled library volumes differed slightly.

The CDR3 spans 15 residues. V was cut by 8 bases and J by 0 bases, with 14 bases left in between. CDR1 is MNHEY and CDR2 is SVGAGI in the germline V gene. Regarding time point: pre-sensitization, week 0. Treatment described: therapeutic diphenylcyclopropenone sensitization with weekly scalp DPC. Original data processing: TCR counts had a median of approximately 96,000 per sample and spanned about 23,224 to 690,600. One entry per CDR3 protein results from TCRdb running MiXCR on the RACE reads. The V and J calls come from TCRdb's annotation, not from the publication. The sample records roughly 88,000 distinct CDR3 sequences, roughly 8.8% being singletons.

The sample consisted of whole blood, taken in connection with sensitization to the hapten diphenylcyclopropenone (DPC). This chain uses TRBV6-5 with TRBJ1-5, with unresolved D. The TCR was taken from a woman aged 40 to 50 with alopecia areata. Some clones in this sample may be carry-over from other donors' samples. CDR3 DNA sequence: TGTGCCAGCCGCGGAACACGCGGTAGCAATCAGCCCCAGCATTTT. It translates to CASRGTRGSNQPQHF.